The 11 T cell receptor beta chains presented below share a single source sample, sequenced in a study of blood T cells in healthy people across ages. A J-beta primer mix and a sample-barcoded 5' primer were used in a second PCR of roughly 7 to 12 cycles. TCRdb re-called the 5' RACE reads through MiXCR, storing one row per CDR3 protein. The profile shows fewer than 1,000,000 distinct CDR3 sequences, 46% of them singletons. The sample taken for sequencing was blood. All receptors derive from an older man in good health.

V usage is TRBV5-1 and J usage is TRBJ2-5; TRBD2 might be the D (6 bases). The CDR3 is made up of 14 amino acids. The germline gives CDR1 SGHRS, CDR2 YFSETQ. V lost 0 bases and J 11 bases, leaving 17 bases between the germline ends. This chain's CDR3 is CASSLVHPGEEQYF. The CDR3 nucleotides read TGCGCCAGCAGCTTGGTACACCCGGGGGAAGAGCAGTACTTC.

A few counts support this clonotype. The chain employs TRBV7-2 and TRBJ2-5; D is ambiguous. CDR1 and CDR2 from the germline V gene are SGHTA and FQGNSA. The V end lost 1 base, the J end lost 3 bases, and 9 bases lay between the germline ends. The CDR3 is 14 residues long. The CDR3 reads CASSLGLVEETQYF. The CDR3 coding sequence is TGTGCCAGCAGCTTAGGGCTAGTTGAAGAGACCCAGTACTTC. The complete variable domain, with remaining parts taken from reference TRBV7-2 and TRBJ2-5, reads GAGVSQSPSNKVTEKGKDVELRCDPISGHTALYWYRQSLGQGLEFLIYFQGNSAPDKSGLPSDRFSAERTGGSVSTLTIQRTQQEDSAVYLCASSLGLVEETQYFGPGTRLLVL.

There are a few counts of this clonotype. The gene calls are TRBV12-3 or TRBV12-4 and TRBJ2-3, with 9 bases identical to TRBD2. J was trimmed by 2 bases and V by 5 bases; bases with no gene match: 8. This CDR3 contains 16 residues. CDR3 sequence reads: CASSPSGLALTDTQYF. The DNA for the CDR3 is TGTGCCAGCAGTCCCTCGGGACTAGCCCTCACAGATACGCAGTATTTT.

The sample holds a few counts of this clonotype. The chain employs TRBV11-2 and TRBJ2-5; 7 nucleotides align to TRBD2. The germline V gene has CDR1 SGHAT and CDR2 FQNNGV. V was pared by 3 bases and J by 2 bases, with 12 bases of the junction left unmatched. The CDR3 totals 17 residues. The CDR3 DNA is TGTGCCAGCAGCTTCCGCCTCAGTGGGACTAATCAAGAGACCCAGTACTTC. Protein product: CASSFRLSGTNQETQYF.

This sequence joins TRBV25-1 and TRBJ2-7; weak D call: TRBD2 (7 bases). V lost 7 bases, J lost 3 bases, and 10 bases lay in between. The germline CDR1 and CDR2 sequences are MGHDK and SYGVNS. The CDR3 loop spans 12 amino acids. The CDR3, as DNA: TGTGCCAGCAACAGGGACTACTACGAGCAGTACTTC. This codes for CASNRDYYEQYF.

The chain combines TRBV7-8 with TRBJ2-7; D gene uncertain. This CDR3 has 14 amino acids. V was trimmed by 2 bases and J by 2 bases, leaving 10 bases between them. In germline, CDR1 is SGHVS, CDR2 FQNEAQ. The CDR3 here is CASSLPVLAYEQYF. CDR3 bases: TGTGCCAGCAGCTTACCCGTGCTGGCCTACGAGCAGTACTTC.

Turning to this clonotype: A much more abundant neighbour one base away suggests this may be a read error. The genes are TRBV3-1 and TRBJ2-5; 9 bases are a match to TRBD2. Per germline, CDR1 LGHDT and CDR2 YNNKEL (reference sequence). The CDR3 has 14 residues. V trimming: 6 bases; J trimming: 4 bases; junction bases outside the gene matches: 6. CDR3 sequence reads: CASSFSGSRETQYF. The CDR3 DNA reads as TGTGCCAGCAGTTTTAGCGGGAGCCGAGAGACCCAGTACTTC.

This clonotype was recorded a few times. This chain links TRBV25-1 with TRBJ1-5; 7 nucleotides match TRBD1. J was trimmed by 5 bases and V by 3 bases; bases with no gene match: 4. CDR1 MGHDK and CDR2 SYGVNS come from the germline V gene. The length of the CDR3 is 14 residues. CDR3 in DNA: TGTGCCAGCAGTGAGACAGGGTATCATCAGCCCCAGCATTTT. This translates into CASSETGYHQPQHF.

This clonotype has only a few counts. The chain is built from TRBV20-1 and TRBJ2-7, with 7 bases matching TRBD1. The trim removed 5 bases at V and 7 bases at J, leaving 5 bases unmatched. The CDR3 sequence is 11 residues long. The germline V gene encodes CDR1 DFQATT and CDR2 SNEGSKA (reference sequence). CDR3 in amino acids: CSAYRGNEQYF. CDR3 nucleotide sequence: TGCAGTGCTTACAGGGGAAATGAGCAGTACTTC.

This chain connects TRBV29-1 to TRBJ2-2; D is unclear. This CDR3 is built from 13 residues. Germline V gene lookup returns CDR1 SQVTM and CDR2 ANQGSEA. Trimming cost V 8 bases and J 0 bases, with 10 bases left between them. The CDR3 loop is CSYSGTNTGELFF. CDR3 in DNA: TGCAGCTATTCCGGTACGAACACCGGGGAGCTGTTTTTT.

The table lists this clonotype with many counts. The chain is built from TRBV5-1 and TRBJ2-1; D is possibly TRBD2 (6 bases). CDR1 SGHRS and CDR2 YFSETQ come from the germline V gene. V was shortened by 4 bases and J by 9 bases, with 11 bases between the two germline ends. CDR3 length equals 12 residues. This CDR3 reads CASSLGTSEQFF. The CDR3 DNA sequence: TGCGCCAGCAGCCTGGGGACTTCTGAGCAGTTCTTC.